The next 30 T cell receptor beta chains were all read from a single sample in a study of cytomegalovirus exposure and HLA in healthy donors. 13 Jbeta primers and 60 Vbeta primers were used for the PCR. Generated by immunoSEQ multiplex PCR, the TCRdb table keeps only in-frame clones and is missing some. Altogether 200,000 to 300,000 clones are present, approximately 85% being singletons, with the ten largest covering roughly 2%. The sequencing sample was made of PBMCs. The origin of the receptors is a middle-aged woman in good health and CMV-seropositive.

Points on this clone: Other DNA variants within this sample encode the same CDR3. The chain combines TRBV7-9 with TRBJ2-3; the match to TRBD2 covers 7 bases. After removal of 5 bases from V and 0 bases from J, the junction contained 2 bases not matched to a gene. The CDR3 length is 14 residues. Germline lookup yields CDR1 SEHNR and CDR2 FQNEAQ (reference sequence). As DNA, the CDR3 is TGTGCCAGCAGCCGAGCGGGAAGCACAGATACGCAGTATTTT. Amino acid sequence: CASSRAGSTDTQYF.

The chain employs TRBV9 and TRBJ2-1, with TRBD2 matching over 7 bases. CDR3 length equals 15 residues. With V trimmed by 0 bases and J by 4 bases, 4 bases remained unmatched. CDR1 is SGDLS, CDR2 YYNGEE, per germline. This CDR3 reads CASSVAGRQYNEQFF. The CDR3 DNA sequence: TGTGCCAGCAGCGTAGCCGGGAGGCAATACAATGAGCAGTTCTTC.

The chain combines TRBV4-1 with TRBJ2-1; no reliable D call. CDR3 size: 12 residues. Trimming shortened V by 0 bases and J by 12 bases, and 9 bases separated the two germline ends. Looked up from germline, CDR1 is MGHRA and CDR2 is YSYEKL. The DNA for the CDR3 is TGCGCCAGCAGCCAAGATCAGGCTCTGCAGTTCTTC. Protein product: CASSQDQALQFF.

The CDR3 region is CASTLTSGLSYEQYF. As DNA, the CDR3 is TGCGCCAGCACCCTTACGAGCGGACTATCCTACGAGCAGTACTTC. This rearrangement joins TRBV5-1 to TRBJ2-7, with a weak D call TRBD2 (6 bases). Per the germline V gene, CDR1 is SGHRS and CDR2 is YFSETQ. The V end lost 6 bases, the J end lost 1 base, and 17 bases lay between the germline ends. This CDR3 region has 15 residues.

This chain uses TRBV7-9 with TRBJ1-5; possible D gene TRBD1, 5 bases. Looked up from germline, CDR1 is SEHNR and CDR2 is FQNEAQ (reference sequence). The length of the CDR3 is 14 residues. V gave up 5 bases and J gave up 3 bases, with 11 bases separating them. The CDR3 coding sequence is TGTGCCAGCAGCCGCGACAGCAACAATCAGCCCCAGCATTTT. Its translation is CASSRDSNNQPQHF.

In the case of this clone: The junction does not match germline at one end; this may be a read error. This chain joins TRBV5-1 and TRBJ2-6; a possible D gene is TRBD1 (6 bases). This CDR3 comprises 16 residues. CDR1 SGHRS and CDR2 YFSETQ come from the germline V gene. The CDR3 DNA sequence: TGCGCCAGCAGCCTGGCAGGGGTTCCTGGGGCCAACGGCCTGACTTTC. Protein sequence: CASSLAGVPGANGLTF.

V and J are TRBV29-1 and TRBJ1-1, with TRBD1 as a possible D gene (5 bases). The CDR3 has 12 amino acids. Trimming removed 4 bases from V and 4 bases from J, with 10 bases in between. Germline V gives CDR1 SQVTM, CDR2 ANQGSEA. CDR3 sequence: CSVAGMGTEAFF. For the CDR3, the DNA is TGCAGCGTTGCAGGGATGGGCACTGAAGCTTTCTTT.

This clone was seen just once. An end of the junction differs from the germline gene, which may be a read error. V and J are TRBV7-9 and TRBJ1-1, with a possible D match to TRBD1 (6 bases). Germline-derived CDR1 and CDR2 are SEHNR and FQNEAQ (reference sequence). This CDR3 region has 13 residues. The DNA for the CDR3 is TGTTCCAGCAGCTTAGGTGGACAGTATGAAGCTTTCTTT. It encodes CSSSLGGQYEAFF.

The rearrangement uses TRBV4-1 and TRBJ1-1; D is undetermined. The germline V gene encodes CDR1 MGHRA and CDR2 YSYEKL. The ends were cut back, 0 bases at V and 1 base at J, with 6 bases in the middle. The CDR3 totals 14 residues. The CDR3 loop is CASSQDLRNTEAFF. The CDR3 DNA reads as TGCGCCAGCAGCCAAGATCTGCGGAACACTGAAGCTTTCTTT.

The chain uses TRBV12-5 and TRBJ2-2; 8 nucleotides line up with TRBD2. V lost 7 bases and J lost 2; bases outside the gene matches: 9. CDR1 is LGHNT and CDR2 is FRNRAP in the germline V gene. The CDR3 spans 16 residues. The CDR3 nucleotides read TGTGCTAGTGCCTTTCATGGGACTAGTAACACCGGGGAGCTGTTTTTT. Translated, it gives CASAFHGTSNTGELFF.

This chain uses TRBV7-9 with TRBJ1-4, with 7 bases that match TRBD1. This CDR3 spans 16 amino acids. CDR1 SEHNR and CDR2 FQNEAQ come from the germline V gene (reference sequence). The trim removed 1 base at V and 4 bases at J, leaving 6 bases unmatched. This CDR3 reads CASSLGGQTINEKLFF. CDR3 DNA sequence: TGTGCCAGCAGCTTAGGGGGACAGACCATTAATGAAAAACTGTTTTTT.

CDR3 region: CAWGQGATQPQHF. CDR3 bases: TGTGCCTGGGGACAGGGGGCCACCCAGCCCCAGCATTTT. The chain recombines TRBV30 with TRBJ1-5, with 11 bases lining up with TRBD1. The germline CDR1 and CDR2 sequences are GTSNPN and SVGIG (reference sequence). V lost 5 bases and J lost 7; bases outside the gene matches: 4. The CDR3 consists of 13 residues.

The chain is built from TRBV30 and TRBJ2-3; 10 bases match TRBD1. The V gene's germline CDR1 is GTSNPN and CDR2 SVGIG (reference sequence). CDR3 length: 16 amino acids. Trimming at V came to 2 bases and at J to 6 bases, leaving 11 bases not matched to a gene. The CDR3 DNA reads TGTGCCTGGAGTAAAAGGGACAGGGGCACGGGTGATACGCAGTATTTT. This gives the protein CAWSKRDRGTGDTQYF.

This chain uses TRBV7-2 with TRBJ2-7, with 7 positions matching TRBD1. The CDR3 is made up of 15 amino acids. J gave up 2 bases and V 4 bases, and 8 bases lay outside the gene matches. Per germline, CDR1 SGHTA and CDR2 FQGNSA. The CDR3 nucleotides are TGTGCCAGCAGCTCGACTCGGGACAGAACCTACGAGCAGTACTTC. It translates to CASSSTRDRTYEQYF.

In DNA form, the CDR3 reads TGTGCCAGCAGTTTAGGGTGGGGGACTGGACTGAATGAAAAACTGTTTTTT. Translated, it gives CASSLGWGTGLNEKLFF. This chain uses TRBV28 with TRBJ1-4; D is perhaps TRBD1 (5 bases). Trimming removed 2 bases from V and 5 bases from J, with 18 bases in between. There are 17 residues in the CDR3. Germline values: CDR1 MDHEN, CDR2 SYDVKM. Looking up the rest from reference TRBV28 and TRBJ1-4 gives the full variable domain: DVKVTQSSRYLVKRTGEKVFLECVQDMDHENMFWYRQDPGLGLRLIYFSYDVKMKEKGDIPEGYSVSREKKERFSLILESASTNQTSMYLCASSLGWGTGLNEKLFFGSGTQLSVL.

The chain couples TRBV7-9 to TRBJ1-2; D call uncertain. With 8 bases removed from V and 6 bases from J, the gap between germline ends came to 16 bases. Germline values: CDR1 SEHNR, CDR2 FQNEAQ (reference sequence). This CDR3 spans 13 amino acids. CDR3 DNA: TGTGCCAGCGTCCAGATATCATTGAATGGCTACACCTTC. Amino acids: CASVQISLNGYTF.

This chain links TRBV21-1 with TRBJ2-7; the table names TRBD2, a call not compared with the DNA. TRBV21-1 counts as a pseudogene. CDR3 length: 16 residues. In nucleotides, the CDR3 is TGTGCCAGCAGCATGGTAGCGGGAGGGGGGTCCTACGAGCAGTACTTC. Translated: CASSMVAGGGSYEQYF.

CDR3 sequence reads: CAWNRAGYGYTF. CDR3 nucleotides: TGTGCCTGGAATAGGGCGGGCTATGGCTACACCTTC. V is TRBV30 and J is TRBJ1-2; D not resolved. The CDR3 runs to 12 residues. The V gene's germline CDR1 is GTSNPN and CDR2 SVGIG (reference sequence). Deletions cut 4 bases from V and 4 bases from J, with 10 bases between.

The V and J genes are TRBV6-5 and TRBJ1-6; D is unresolved. V was pared by 5 bases and J by 10 bases, with 9 bases between. Per the germline V gene, CDR1 is MNHEY and CDR2 is SVGAGI. The CDR3 spans 12 residues. CDR3 nucleotides: TGTGCCAGCAGTGCACAGAGATCACCCCTCCACTTT. Protein: CASSAQRSPLHF.

The chain uses TRBV7-9 and TRBJ2-3; 9 bases are a match to TRBD2. Losses at the gene ends were 4 bases for V and 2 bases for J; bases not matched to a gene: 4. CDR3 length equals 15 residues. In germline, CDR1 is SEHNR, CDR2 FQNEAQ (reference sequence). The CDR3 protein is CASSSLAGPTDTQYF. CDR3 coding DNA: TGTGCCAGCAGCTCCCTAGCGGGACCCACAGATACGCAGTATTTT. Based on the CDR3 plus reference TRBV7-9 and TRBJ2-3, the full variable domain is DTGVSQNPRHKITKRGQNVTFRCDPISEHNRLYWYRQTLGQGPEFLTYFQNEAQLEKSRLLSDRFSAERPKGSFSTLEIQRTEQGDSAMYLCASSSLAGPTDTQYFGPGTRLTVL.

The rearrangement links TRBV15 to TRBJ2-6; D is perhaps TRBD2 (6 bases). Trimming shortened V by 0 bases and J by 1 base, and 7 bases separated the two germline ends. CDR3 length: 16 residues. CDR1 is LNHNV and CDR2 is YYDKDF in the germline V gene (reference sequence). The CDR3 loop reads CATSRDRGSGANVLTF. CDR3 nucleotides: TGTGCCACCAGCAGAGATCGGGGGTCTGGGGCCAACGTCCTGACTTTC.

Points on this clone: This may be a read error, as it is one base from a much larger clone. This rearrangement joins TRBV7-2 to TRBJ2-3, with D possibly TRBD1 on 6 matching bases. Germline V gene data show CDR1 as SGHTA and CDR2 as FQGNSA. The CDR3 is 13 amino acids. The V end lost 6 bases, the J end lost 1 base, and 8 bases lay between the germline ends. As DNA, the CDR3 is TGTGCCAGCAGGGCAGGGGGCACAGATACGCAGTATTTT. It specifies CASRAGGTDTQYF.

This chain links TRBV21-1 with TRBJ1-1. TRBV21-1 counts as a pseudogene. The CDR3 is 11 residues long. The DNA for the CDR3 is TGTGCCAGCAGCGTCGACTTAAGGGCTTTCTTT. Translated, it gives CASSVDLRAFF.

The rearrangement joins TRBV30 to TRBJ2-7, with D perhaps matching TRBD1 (5 bases). Per the germline V gene, CDR1 is GTSNPN and CDR2 is SVGIG (reference sequence). The ends were cut back, 8 bases at V and 0 bases at J, with 14 bases in the middle. The CDR3 has 13 amino acids. CDR3: CAGKAGFSYEQYF. The CDR3 bases are TGTGCCGGGAAGGCAGGGTTCTCCTACGAGCAGTACTTC.

The V and J genes are TRBV4-1 and TRBJ2-7, with 7 bases identical to TRBD1. Germline values: CDR1 MGHRA, CDR2 YSYEKL. V lost 0 bases to trimming and J lost 3 bases; unmatched junction nucleotides: 5. CDR3 length equals 15 residues. The CDR3 protein is CASSQDQGGVYEQYF. The CDR3 nucleotides are TGCGCCAGCAGCCAAGATCAAGGGGGCGTCTACGAGCAGTACTTC.

CDR3 bases: TGTGCCAGCAGCCAATCGGGTGGAGGGCGCTCTGGAAACACCATATATTTT. The encoded protein is CASSQSGGGRSGNTIYF. V and J are TRBV16 and TRBJ1-3; no clear D gene. Germline assignment: CDR1 KGHSY and CDR2 FQNENV. V lost 0 bases and J 0 bases, leaving 12 bases between the germline ends. The CDR3 runs to 17 residues. Complete variable domain (other parts from reference TRBV16 and TRBJ1-3): GEEVAQTPKHLVRGEGQKAKLYCAPIKGHSYVFWYQQVLKNEFKFLISFQNENVFDETGMPKERFSAKCLPNSPCSLEIQATKLEDSAVYFCASSQSGGGRSGNTIYFGEGSWLTVV.

The CDR3 DNA sequence: TGTGCCAGCAATATACAGGGGAGCAATCAGCCCCAGCATTTT. It specifies CASNIQGSNQPQHF. V is TRBV2 and J is TRBJ1-5; 7 bases map to TRBD1. CDR1 is SNHLY and CDR2 is FYNNEI in the germline V gene. CDR3 length equals 14 residues. V lost 7 bases, J lost 1 base, and 4 bases stayed unmatched.

Only a few counts were recorded for this clone. The rearrangement links TRBV11-2 to TRBJ2-7; D not certain. CDR1 and CDR2 from the germline V gene are SGHAT and FQNNGV. V was clipped by 4 bases and J by 1 base, with 11 bases between them. The CDR3 is 14 amino acids. As DNA, the CDR3 is TGTGCCAGCAGCTATCCCCCCTTTTCCTACGAGCAGTACTTC. Residues: CASSYPPFSYEQYF.

The gene calls are TRBV27 and TRBJ2-7, with D tentatively TRBD1 (8 bases). CDR1 and CDR2 from the germline V gene are MNHEY and SMNVEV (reference sequence). Trimming left V 6 bases short and J 5 bases short, with 17 bases between. The length of the CDR3 is 14 residues. The DNA of the CDR3 is TGTGCCAGCAGCCACAGGGGGGGGCTCAACGAGCAGTACTTC. It encodes CASSHRGGLNEQYF.

V usage is TRBV7-8 and J usage is TRBJ1-1; 10 nucleotides line up with TRBD1. The J segment lost 5 bases and the V segment lost 1 base, leaving 7 bases of the junction unmatched. Germline CDR1 reads SGHVS; CDR2 reads FQNEAQ. The length of the CDR3 is 16 residues. CDR3 nucleotides: TGTGCCAGCAGCTTAGTAATAACGGGACAGGGGACTGAAGCTTTCTTT. Protein sequence: CASSLVITGQGTEAFF.